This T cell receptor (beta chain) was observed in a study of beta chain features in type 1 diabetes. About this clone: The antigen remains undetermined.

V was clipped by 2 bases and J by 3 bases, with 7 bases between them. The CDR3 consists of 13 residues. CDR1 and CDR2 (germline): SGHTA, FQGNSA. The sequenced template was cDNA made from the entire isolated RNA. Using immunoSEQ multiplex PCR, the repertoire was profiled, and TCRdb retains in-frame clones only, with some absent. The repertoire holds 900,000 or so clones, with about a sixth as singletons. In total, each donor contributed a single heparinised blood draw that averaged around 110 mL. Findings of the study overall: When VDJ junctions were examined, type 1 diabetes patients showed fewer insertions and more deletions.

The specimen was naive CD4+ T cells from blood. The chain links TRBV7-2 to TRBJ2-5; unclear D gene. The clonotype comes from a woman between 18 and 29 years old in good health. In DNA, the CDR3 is TGTGCCAGCAGCTTACATCTTGAAGAGACCCAGTACTTC. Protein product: CASSLHLEETQYF.